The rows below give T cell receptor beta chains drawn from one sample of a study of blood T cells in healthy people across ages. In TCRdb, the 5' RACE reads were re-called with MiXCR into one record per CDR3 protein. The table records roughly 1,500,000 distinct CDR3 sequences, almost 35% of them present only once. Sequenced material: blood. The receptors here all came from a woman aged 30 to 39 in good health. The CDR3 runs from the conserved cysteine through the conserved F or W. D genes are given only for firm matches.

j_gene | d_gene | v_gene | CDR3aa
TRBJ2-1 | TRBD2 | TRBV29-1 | CSVSPGGRDEQFF
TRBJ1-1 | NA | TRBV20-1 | CSAREEGAEAFF
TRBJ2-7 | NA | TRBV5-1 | CASSLNPGAYEQYF
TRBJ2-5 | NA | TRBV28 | CASTGAGAHGETQYF
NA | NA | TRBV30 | CAWSGLEGHEQYF
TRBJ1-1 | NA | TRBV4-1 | CASSQDRTTDTEAFF
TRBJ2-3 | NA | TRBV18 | CASSTTGGTDTQYF
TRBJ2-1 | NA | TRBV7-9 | CASSLVTAGAGMAEHFF
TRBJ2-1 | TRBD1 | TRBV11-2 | CASRGGETQFF
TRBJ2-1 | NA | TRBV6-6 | CASRTDILGHEQFF
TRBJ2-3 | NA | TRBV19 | CASSPRTGRATDTQYF
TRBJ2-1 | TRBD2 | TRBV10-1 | CARLAGGSYNEQFF
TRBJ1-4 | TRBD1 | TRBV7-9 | CASSLTYLGTGMEKLFF
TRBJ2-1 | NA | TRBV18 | CASSPENDEQFF
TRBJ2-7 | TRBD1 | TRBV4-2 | CASSRGTGDTYEQYF
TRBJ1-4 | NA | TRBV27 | CASSLGIGEKLFF
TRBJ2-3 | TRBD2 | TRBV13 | CAIPGKREGRDTQYF
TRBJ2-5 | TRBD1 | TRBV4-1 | CASSQKQGGRTQYF
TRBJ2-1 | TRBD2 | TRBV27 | CASRPRGPGGASGRHNEQFF
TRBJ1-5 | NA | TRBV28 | CASSGSQFGNQPQHF
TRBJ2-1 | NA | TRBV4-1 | CASSQGSSSNEQFF
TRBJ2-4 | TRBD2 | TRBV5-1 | CASSMTSGLAKNIQYF
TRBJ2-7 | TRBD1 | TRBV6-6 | CASSYRTGVDEQYF
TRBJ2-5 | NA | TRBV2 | CASSEDREETQYF
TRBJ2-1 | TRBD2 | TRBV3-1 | CASSQDRLAGGSSYNEQFF
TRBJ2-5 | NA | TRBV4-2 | CASSLQITRQGETQYF